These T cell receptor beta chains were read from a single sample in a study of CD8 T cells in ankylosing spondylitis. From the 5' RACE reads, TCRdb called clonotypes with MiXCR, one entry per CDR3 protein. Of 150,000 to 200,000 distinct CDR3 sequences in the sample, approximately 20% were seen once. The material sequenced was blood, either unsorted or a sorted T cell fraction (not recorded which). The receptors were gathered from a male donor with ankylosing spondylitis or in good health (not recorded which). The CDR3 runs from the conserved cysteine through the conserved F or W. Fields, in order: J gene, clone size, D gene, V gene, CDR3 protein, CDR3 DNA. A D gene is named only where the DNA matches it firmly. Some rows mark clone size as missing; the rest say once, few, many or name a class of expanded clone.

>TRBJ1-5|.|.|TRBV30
CAWSVSTNQPQHF
TGTGCCTGGAGTGTATCCACCAATCAGCCCCAGCATTTT
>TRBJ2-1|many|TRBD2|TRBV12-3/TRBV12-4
CASSYTSGRPNEQFF
TGTGCCAGCAGTTATACTAGCGGGAGACCCAATGAGCAGTTCTTC
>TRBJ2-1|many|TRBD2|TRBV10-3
CAITGEGTYNEQFF
TGTGCCATCACGGGGGAGGGAACCTACAATGAGCAGTTCTTC
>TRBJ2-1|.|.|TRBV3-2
CASTQGARSYNEQFF
TGTGCCAGCACCCAGGGGGCGAGGTCCTACAATGAGCAGTTCTTC
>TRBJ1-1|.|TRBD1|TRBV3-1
CATSQDVRRSRQGAEAFF
TGTGCCACCAGCCAAGATGTTCGTAGGAGTCGACAGGGCGCTGAAGCTTTCTTT
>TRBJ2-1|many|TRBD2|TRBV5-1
CASSLSSGGLSSYNEQFF
TGCGCCAGCAGCTTGTCGAGCGGGGGCCTGAGCTCCTACAATGAGCAGTTCTTC
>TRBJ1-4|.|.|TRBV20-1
CSAIRDGPEKLFF
TGCAGTGCCATCCGGGACGGGCCCGAAAAACTGTTTTTT
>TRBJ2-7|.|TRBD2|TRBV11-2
CASRTSGGTYEQYF
TGTGCCAGCAGGACTAGCGGGGGAACCTACGAGCAGTACTTC
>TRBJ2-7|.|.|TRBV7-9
CASSLASPTRYEQYF
TGTGCCAGCAGCTTAGCGAGTCCAACGCGCTACGAGCAGTACTTC
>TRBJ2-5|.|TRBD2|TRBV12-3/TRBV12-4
CASSLTSGQETQYF
TGTGCCAGCAGTCTGACTAGCGGCCAAGAGACCCAGTACTTC
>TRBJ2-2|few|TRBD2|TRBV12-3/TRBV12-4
CASRLAGGPGELFF
TGTGCCAGCAGACTAGCGGGAGGGCCCGGGGAGCTGTTTTTT
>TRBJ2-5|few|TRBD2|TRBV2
CASRSQSGTGQETQYF
TGTGCCAGCAGATCACAGAGCGGGACTGGCCAAGAGACCCAGTACTTC
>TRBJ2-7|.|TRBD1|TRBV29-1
CSVELPDRGLYEQYF
TGCAGCGTTGAACTCCCGGACAGGGGACTCTACGAGCAGTACTTC
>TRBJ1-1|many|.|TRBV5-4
CASQRNTEAFF
TGTGCCAGTCAAAGGAACACTGAAGCTTTCTTT
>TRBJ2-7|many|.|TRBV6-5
CASSYSPAGNSYEQYF
TGTGCCAGCAGTTACAGCCCAGCGGGTAACTCCTACGAGCAGTACTTC
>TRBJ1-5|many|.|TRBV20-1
CSQRRGREPQHF
TGCAGCCAGAGGAGAGGGAGGGAGCCCCAGCATTTT
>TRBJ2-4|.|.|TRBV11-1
CASSLEALLGIQYF
TGTGCCAGCAGCTTAGAAGCCTTGCTAGGGATTCAGTACTTC
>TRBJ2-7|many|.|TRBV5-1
CASSLEAAYEQYF
TGCGCCAGCAGCTTGGAAGCAGCCTACGAGCAGTACTTC
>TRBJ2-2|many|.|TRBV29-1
CSIRPGHNTGELFF
TGCAGCATACGACCGGGACACAACACCGGGGAGCTGTTTTTT
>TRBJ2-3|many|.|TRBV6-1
CASSRTFTDTQYF
TGTGCCAGCAGCCGAACCTTCACAGATACGCAGTATTTT
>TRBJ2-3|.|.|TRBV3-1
CASSQDGLGTLTDTQYF
TGTGCCAGCAGCCAAGATGGACTCGGGACACTCACAGATACGCAGTATTTT
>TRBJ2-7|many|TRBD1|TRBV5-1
CASSLVGTGGDEQYF
TGCGCCAGCAGCTTGGTCGGGACAGGGGGTGACGAGCAGTACTTC
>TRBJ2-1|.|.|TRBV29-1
CSVERGLSYNEQFF
TGCAGCGTTGAGCGGGGGCTTTCGTACAATGAGCAGTTCTTC
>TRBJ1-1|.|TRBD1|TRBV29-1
CSVEPTGVIEAFF
TGCAGCGTTGAACCGACAGGGGTTATTGAAGCTTTCTTT
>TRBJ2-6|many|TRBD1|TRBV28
CASSLFARDRGLSGANVLTF
TGTGCCAGCAGTTTATTTGCCCGGGACAGGGGCCTCTCTGGGGCCAACGTCCTGACTTTC
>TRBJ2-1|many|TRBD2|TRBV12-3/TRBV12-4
CASRGGDSSYNEQFF
TGTGCCAGCAGGGGGGGGGATAGCTCCTACAATGAGCAGTTCTTC
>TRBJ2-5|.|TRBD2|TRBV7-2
CASSRPAGGVETQYF
TGTGCCAGCAGTAGACCAGCGGGAGGGGTTGAGACCCAGTACTTC
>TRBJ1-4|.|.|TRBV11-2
CASRRTRATNEKLFF
TGTGCCAGCAGGCGGACCCGAGCGACTAATGAAAAACTGTTTTTT
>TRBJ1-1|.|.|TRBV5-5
CASSPWEGPEAFF
TGTGCCAGCAGCCCCTGGGAGGGCCCTGAAGCTTTCTTT
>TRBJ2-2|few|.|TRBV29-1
CSVEMLTGELFF
TGCAGCGTTGAAATGCTCACCGGGGAGCTGTTTTTT
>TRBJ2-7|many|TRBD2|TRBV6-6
CASSPRGGYEQYF
TGTGCCAGCAGTCCACGGGGGGGCTACGAGCAGTACTTC
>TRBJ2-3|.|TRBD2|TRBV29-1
CSVGGWYEDTQYF
TGCAGCGTGGGGGGGTGGTATGAGGATACGCAGTATTTT
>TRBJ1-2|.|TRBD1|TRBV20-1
CSARTQGSHGYTF
TGCAGTGCTAGAACACAGGGGTCTCATGGCTACACCTTC
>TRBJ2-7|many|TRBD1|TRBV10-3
CAISEDRGFHEQYF
TGTGCCATCAGTGAAGACAGGGGTTTCCACGAGCAGTACTTC
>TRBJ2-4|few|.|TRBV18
CASSRNQNIQYF
TGTGCCAGCTCCCGGAACCAAAACATTCAGTACTTC
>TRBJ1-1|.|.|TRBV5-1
CANSLGANTEAFF
TGCGCCAACAGCTTGGGGGCTAACACTGAAGCTTTCTTT
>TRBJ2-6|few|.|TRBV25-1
CASSPLSSGANVLTF
TGTGCCAGCAGTCCACTGAGCTCTGGGGCCAACGTCCTGACTTTC
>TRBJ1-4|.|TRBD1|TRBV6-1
CASRGGQGGEKLFF
TGTGCCAGCAGGGGGGGACAGGGTGGCGAAAAACTGTTTTTT
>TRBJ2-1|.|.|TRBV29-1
CSVGPPHNEQFF
TGCAGCGTCGGCCCCCCGCACAATGAGCAGTTCTTC
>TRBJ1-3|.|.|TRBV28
CASSRRAGRGNTIYF
TGTGCCAGCAGTCGTCGGGCTGGCAGGGGAAACACCATATATTTT
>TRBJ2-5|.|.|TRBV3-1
CASSPGRVETQYF
TGTGCCAGCAGCCCCGGCAGGGTAGAGACCCAGTACTTC
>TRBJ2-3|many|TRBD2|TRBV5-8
CASSLGLADTQYF
TGTGCCAGCAGCTTGGGACTAGCGGATACGCAGTATTTT
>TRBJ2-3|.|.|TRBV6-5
CASSYSGGGVGDTQYF
TGTGCCAGCAGTTACTCAGGGGGTGGTGTGGGGGATACGCAGTATTTT
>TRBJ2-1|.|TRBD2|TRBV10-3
CAISVGREQYNEQFF
TGTGCCATCAGTGTGGGGCGGGAGCAATACAATGAGCAGTTCTTC
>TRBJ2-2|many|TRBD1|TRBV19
CASRWTGIPGELFF
TGTGCCAGTAGATGGACAGGGATTCCCGGGGAGCTGTTTTTT
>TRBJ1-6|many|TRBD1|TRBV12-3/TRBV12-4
CASSWTGELIPLHF
TGTGCCAGCAGTTGGACAGGCGAACTTATACCCCTCCACTTT
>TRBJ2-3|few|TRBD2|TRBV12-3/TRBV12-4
CASSFPSGTSGRSGTDTQYF
TGTGCCAGCAGTTTCCCTTCCGGGACTAGCGGGAGATCGGGCACAGATACGCAGTATTTT
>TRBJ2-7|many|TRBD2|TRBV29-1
CSGGLAGYEQYF
TGCAGCGGGGGACTAGCGGGCTACGAGCAGTACTTC
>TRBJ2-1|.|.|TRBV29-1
CSEGGGGNEQFF
TGCAGCGAGGGAGGGGGAGGGAATGAGCAGTTCTTC
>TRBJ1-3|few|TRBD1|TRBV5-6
CASSVDRGNTIYF
TGTGCCAGCAGCGTGGACAGGGGGAACACCATATATTTT
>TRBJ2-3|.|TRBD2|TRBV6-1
CASKSGRADTQYF
TGTGCCAGCAAATCAGGGAGGGCAGATACGCAGTATTTT
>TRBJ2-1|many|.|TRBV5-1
CASSATTVYNEQFF
TGCGCCAGCAGCGCCACGACTGTTTACAATGAGCAGTTCTTC
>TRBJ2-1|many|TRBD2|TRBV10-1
CASSGASGRNEQFF
TGCGCCAGCAGTGGGGCTAGCGGGAGAAACGAGCAGTTCTTC
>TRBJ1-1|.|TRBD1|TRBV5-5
CASSRPQGEFTEAFF
TGTGCCAGCAGCCGACCCCAGGGGGAGTTTACTGAAGCTTTCTTT
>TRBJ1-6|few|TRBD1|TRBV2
CASSGTGGNSPLHF
TGTGCCAGCAGCGGGACAGGGGGAAATTCACCCCTCCACTTT